Included here is one TCR beta chain sequence, with context. TCRdb re-called clones from the PCR reads using MiXCR. The repertoire holds fewer than 5,000 clones, approximately 18% seen once, with roughly 25% in the top ten. Germline loops: CDR1 LGHNT, CDR2 FRNRAP. This CDR3 region has 16 residues. The ends were cut back, 1 base at V and 7 bases at J, with 19 bases in the middle. These data belong to a study of metastatic and nonmetastatic thyroid tumors. Prior to thyroid surgery, none of the patients had received any treatment. The chain links TRBV12-5 to TRBJ1-1, with D maybe TRBD1 (6 bases). Source material: adjacent normal tissue. This receptor was obtained from a male donor with papillary thyroid cancer or a benign thyroid nodule (not recorded which). Some clones in this sample may be carry-over from other donors' samples. CDR3 in DNA: TGTGCTAGTGGTTTGGACCCCCCCGGGGGGGCCTATGAAGCTTTCTTT. Its protein product is CASGLDPPGGAYEAFF. Filled out from reference TRBV12-5 and TRBJ1-1, the complete variable domain reads DARVTQTPRHKVTEMGQEVTMRCQPILGHNTVFWYRQTMMQGLELLAYFRNRAPLDDSGMPKDRFSAEMPDATLATLKIQPSEPRDSAVYFCASGLDPPGGAYEAFFGQGTRLTVV.